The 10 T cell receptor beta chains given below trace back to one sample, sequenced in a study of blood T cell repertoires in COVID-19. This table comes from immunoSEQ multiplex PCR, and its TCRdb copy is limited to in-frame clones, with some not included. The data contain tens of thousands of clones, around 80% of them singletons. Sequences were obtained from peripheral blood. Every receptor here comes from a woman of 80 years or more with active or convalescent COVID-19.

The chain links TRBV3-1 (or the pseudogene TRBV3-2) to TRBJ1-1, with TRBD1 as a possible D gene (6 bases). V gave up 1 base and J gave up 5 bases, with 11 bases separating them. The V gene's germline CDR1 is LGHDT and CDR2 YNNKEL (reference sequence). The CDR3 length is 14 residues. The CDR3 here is CASSQGGGRTEAFF. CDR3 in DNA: TGTGCCAGCAGCCAAGGGGGGGGCAGGACTGAAGCTTTCTTT.

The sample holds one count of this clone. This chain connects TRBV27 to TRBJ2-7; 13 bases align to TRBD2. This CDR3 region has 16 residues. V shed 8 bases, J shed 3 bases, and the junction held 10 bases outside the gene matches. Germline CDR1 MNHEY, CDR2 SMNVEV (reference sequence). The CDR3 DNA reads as TGTGCCAGCCGCAGAACCGGGACTAGCGGGATCTACGAGCAGTACTTC. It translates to CASRRTGTSGIYEQYF.

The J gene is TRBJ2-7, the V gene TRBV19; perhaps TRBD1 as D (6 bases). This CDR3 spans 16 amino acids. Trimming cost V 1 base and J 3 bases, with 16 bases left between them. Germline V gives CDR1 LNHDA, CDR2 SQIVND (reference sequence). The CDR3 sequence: CASSIGGGGLLYEQYF. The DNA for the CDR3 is TGTGCCAGTAGTATAGGAGGTGGGGGCCTCCTCTACGAGCAGTACTTC.

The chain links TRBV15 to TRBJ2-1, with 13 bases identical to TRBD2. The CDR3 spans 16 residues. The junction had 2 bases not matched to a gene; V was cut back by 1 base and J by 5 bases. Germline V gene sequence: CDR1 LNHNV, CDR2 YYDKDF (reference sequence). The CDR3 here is CATSRGGTSGDNEQFF. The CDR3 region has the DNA TGTGCCACCAGCAGAGGGGGGACTAGCGGGGACAATGAGCAGTTCTTC.

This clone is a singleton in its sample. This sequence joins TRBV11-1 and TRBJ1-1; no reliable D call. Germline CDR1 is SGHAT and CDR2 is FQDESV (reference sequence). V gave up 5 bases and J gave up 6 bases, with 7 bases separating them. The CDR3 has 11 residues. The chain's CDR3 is CASSPRAEAFF. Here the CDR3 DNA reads TGTGCCAGCAGCCCTCGGGCTGAAGCTTTCTTT.

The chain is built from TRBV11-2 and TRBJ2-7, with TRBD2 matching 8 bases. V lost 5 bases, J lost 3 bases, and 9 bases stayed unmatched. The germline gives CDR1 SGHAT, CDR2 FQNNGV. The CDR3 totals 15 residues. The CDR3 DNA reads TGTGCCAGCAGCCCCACGTCGGGGGGGATCTACGAGCAGTACTTC. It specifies CASSPTSGGIYEQYF.

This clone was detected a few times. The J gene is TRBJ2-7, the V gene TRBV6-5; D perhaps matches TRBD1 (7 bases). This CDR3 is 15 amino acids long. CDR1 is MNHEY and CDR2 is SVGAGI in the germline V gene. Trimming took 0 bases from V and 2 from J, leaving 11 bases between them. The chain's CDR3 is CASSYSTGRTYEQYF. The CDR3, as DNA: TGTGCCAGCAGTTACTCGACAGGGAGGACCTACGAGCAGTACTTC.

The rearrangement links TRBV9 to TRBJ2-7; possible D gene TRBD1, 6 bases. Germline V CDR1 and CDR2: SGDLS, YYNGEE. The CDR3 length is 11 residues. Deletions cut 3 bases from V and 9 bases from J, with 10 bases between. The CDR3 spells CASSEGVAQYF. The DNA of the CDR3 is TGTGCCAGCAGCGAGGGGGTGGCGCAGTACTTC.

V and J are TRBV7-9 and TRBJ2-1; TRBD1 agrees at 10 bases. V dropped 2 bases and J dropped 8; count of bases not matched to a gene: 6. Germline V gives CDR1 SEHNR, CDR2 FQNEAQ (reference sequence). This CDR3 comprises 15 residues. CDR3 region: CASSLRQGARDEQFF. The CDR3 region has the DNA TGTGCCAGCAGCTTACGACAGGGGGCGCGGGATGAGCAGTTCTTC.

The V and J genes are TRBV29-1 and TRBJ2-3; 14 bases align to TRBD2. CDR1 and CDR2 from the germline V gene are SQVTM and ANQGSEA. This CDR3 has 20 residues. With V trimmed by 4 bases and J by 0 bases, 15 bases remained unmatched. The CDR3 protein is CSVAPGFGLAGGPSTDTQYF. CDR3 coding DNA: TGCAGCGTTGCCCCGGGGTTCGGACTAGCGGGGGGCCCCAGCACAGATACGCAGTATTTT.